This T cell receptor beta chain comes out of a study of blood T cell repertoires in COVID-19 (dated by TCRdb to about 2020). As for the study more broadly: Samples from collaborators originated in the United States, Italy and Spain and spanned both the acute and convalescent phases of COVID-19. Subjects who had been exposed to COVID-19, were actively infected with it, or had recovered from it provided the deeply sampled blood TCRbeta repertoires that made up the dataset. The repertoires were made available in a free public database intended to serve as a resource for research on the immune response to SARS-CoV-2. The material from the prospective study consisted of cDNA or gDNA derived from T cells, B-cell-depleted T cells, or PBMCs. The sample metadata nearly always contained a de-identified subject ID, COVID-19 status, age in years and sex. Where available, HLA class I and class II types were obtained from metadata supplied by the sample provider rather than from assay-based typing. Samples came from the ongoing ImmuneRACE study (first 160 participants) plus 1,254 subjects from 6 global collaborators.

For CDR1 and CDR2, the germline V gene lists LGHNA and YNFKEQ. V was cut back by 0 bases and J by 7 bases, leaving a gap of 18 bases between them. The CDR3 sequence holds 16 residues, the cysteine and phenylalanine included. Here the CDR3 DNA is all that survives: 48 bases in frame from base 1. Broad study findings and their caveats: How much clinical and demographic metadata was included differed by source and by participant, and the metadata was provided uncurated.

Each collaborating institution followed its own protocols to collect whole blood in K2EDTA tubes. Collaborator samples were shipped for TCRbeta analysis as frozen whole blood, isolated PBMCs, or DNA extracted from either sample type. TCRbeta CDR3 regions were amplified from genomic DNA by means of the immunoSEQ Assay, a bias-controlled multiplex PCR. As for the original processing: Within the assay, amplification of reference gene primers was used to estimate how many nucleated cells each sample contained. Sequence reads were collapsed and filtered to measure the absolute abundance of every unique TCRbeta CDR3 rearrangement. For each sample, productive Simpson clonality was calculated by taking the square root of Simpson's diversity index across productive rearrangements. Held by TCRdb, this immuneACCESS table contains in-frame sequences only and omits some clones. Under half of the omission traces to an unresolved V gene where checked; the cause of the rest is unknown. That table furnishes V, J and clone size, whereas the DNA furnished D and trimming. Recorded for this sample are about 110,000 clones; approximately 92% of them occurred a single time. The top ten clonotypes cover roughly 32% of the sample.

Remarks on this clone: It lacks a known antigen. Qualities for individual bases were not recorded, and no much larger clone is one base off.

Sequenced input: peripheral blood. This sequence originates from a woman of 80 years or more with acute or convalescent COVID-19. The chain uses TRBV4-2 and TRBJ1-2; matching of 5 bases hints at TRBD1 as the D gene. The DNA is TGTGCCAGCAGCCAAGATGGAAAGGGACTGACGAGTGGCTACACCTTC. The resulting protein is CASSQDGKGLTSGYTF.